Described below is a single T cell receptor beta chain sequence and its context. Profiling relied on immunoSEQ multiplex PCR, and the TCRdb table lists in-frame clones only, not all of them. The sample records around 120,000 clones, roughly 80% being singletons. The sample originates from a study of blood T cell repertoires in COVID-19. Across the whole study: The study drew acute and convalescent COVID-19 samples from the United States, Italy and Spain. Sample material is recorded as cDNA or gDNA derived from T cells, B-cell-depleted T cells, or PBMCs.

Looked up from germline, CDR1 is LNHDA and CDR2 is SQIVND (reference sequence). V was pared by 5 bases and J by 5 bases, with 7 bases of the junction left unmatched. The CDR3 contains 15 residues. The rearrangement uses TRBV19 and TRBJ2-5; 11 nucleotides align to TRBD2. Sequenced: peripheral blood. This TCR was recovered from an older man with active or convalescent COVID-19. The CDR3 DNA reads TGTGCCAGTAGTGGGCTAGCGGGAGGACAGGAGACCCAGTACTTC. Encoded protein: CASSGLAGGQETQYF.